The 8 T cell receptor beta chains reported below all come from one sample, sequenced in a study of blood T cell repertoires in COVID-19. Profiled with immunoSEQ multiplex PCR; TCRdb holds only in-frame clones, not every one. The sample lists about 180,000 clones; roughly 85% were seen once. The sample consisted of PBMCs or T cells enriched from blood (not recorded which). The receptors were gathered from a woman aged 18-29 years who had recovered from COVID-19.

CDR3 nucleotides: TGTGCCAGCAGTTTCCCGACTAGCGGGGAGCAGTACTTC. Translated: CASSFPTSGEQYF. The gene calls are TRBV28 and TRBJ2-7; TRBD2 matches at 10 bases. Germline assignment: CDR1 MDHEN and CDR2 SYDVKM. The CDR3 loop spans 13 amino acids. Trimming took 3 bases from V and 7 from J; bases not matched to a gene: 3.

The J gene is TRBJ1-2, the V gene TRBV5-1, with 12 positions matching TRBD1. This CDR3 spans 14 amino acids. Unmatched junction bases numbered 0, after V lost 0 bases and J lost 6 bases. Per germline, CDR1 SGHRS and CDR2 YFSETQ. CDR3 bases: TGCGCCAGCAGCTTGGGGGACAGGGGGCATGGCTACACCTTC. Translated, it gives CASSLGDRGHGYTF.

This chain links TRBV16 with TRBJ1-1; D not certain. CDR3 length: 15 amino acids. The germline V gene has CDR1 KGHSY and CDR2 FQNENV. Trimming removed 4 bases at V and 8 bases at J, with 20 bases between. CDR3 DNA sequence: TGTGCCAGCAGCCCCAACATGGGAGAGGTGAAAGAAGCTTTCTTT. This translates into CASSPNMGEVKEAFF. Full variable domain (outside the CDR3, taken from reference TRBV16 and TRBJ1-1): GEEVAQTPKHLVRGEGQKAKLYCAPIKGHSYVFWYQQVLKNEFKFLISFQNENVFDETGMPKERFSAKCLPNSPCSLEIQATKLEDSAVYFCASSPNMGEVKEAFFGQGTRLTVV.

With respect to this clone: A junction boundary mismatches the germline segment, possibly from a read error. V is TRBV7-7 and J is TRBJ1-4, with 8 bases identical to TRBD1. Germline CDR1 is SSHAT and CDR2 is FNYEAQ (reference sequence). The CDR3 runs to 13 residues. The CDR3 nucleotides read TGTGCTAGCAGCCCAGGGGGCGACGAAAAACTGTTTTTT. Amino acid sequence: CASSPGGDEKLFF.

The V gene is TRBV7-6, the J gene TRBJ2-5; TRBD2 matches 14 bases. The CDR3 has 15 amino acids. From germline, CDR1 is SGHVS and CDR2 FNYEAQ. J lost 10 bases, V lost 6 bases, and 10 bases had no gene match. The CDR3 DNA reads as TGTGCCAGCAGTTCAGATCCGGGACTAGCGGGAGTCCAGTACTTC. Translated: CASSSDPGLAGVQYF.

The rearrangement uses TRBV15 and TRBJ2-1; 9 positions agree with TRBD1. V trimming: 9 bases; J trimming: 7 bases; junction bases outside the gene matches: 10. This CDR3 has 14 residues. CDR1 is LNHNV, CDR2 YYDKDF, per germline (reference sequence). CDR3 DNA: TGTGCCACTCATGGGGACAGGGAAGTAAATGAGCAGTTCTTC. It is translated as CATHGDREVNEQFF.

This chain uses TRBV7-3 with TRBJ1-1, with D unclear. Deletions cut 2 bases from V and 7 bases from J, with 5 bases between. In germline, CDR1 is SGHTA, CDR2 FQGTGA. This CDR3 comprises 11 residues. CDR3 in DNA: TGTGCCAGCAGCTTAGGCGGTGAAGCTTTCTTT. This codes for CASSLGGEAFF.

V and J are TRBV7-2 and TRBJ2-2; TRBD2 matches 9 bases. V shed 5 bases, J shed 4 bases, and the junction held 5 bases outside the gene matches. This CDR3 spans 15 amino acids. Looked up from germline, CDR1 is SGHTA and CDR2 is FQGNSA. CDR3 nucleotide sequence: TGTGCCAGCAGCGATCGCGGGGGGGCCACCGGGGAGCTGTTTTTT. Its protein is CASSDRGGATGELFF.